These 12 T cell receptor beta chains were all obtained from the same sample, sequenced in a study of CD8 T cells in ankylosing spondylitis. General study points: Characteristic, it appeared, of ankylosing spondylitis blood was a TCR beta motif of about eight highly homologous variants.

No antigen is known for these receptors. TCRdb itself ran the 5' RACE reads through MiXCR, one entry per CDR3 protein. The profile shows 450,000 to 550,000 distinct CDR3 sequences, less than 6% of them singletons. The sequenced material came from blood, either unsorted or a sorted T cell fraction (not recorded which). The source is a male donor with ankylosing spondylitis.

At least ten counts were recorded for this clonotype. The chain has TRBV29-1 and TRBJ2-7, with D maybe TRBD1 (7 bases). This CDR3 is built from 13 residues. Trimming left V 6 bases short and J 6 bases short, with 18 bases between. The germline gives CDR1 SQVTM, CDR2 ANQGSEA. The CDR3 DNA reads as TGCAGCGTGGCGGGACAGTTGTACGGCGAGCAGTACTTC. It yields the protein CSVAGQLYGEQYF.

Ten or more counts support this clonotype. The chain carries TRBV9 and TRBJ1-1; perhaps TRBD1 as D (6 bases). The ends were cut back, 3 bases at V and 4 bases at J, with 19 bases in the middle. CDR1 and CDR2 (germline): SGDLS, YYNGEE. The CDR3 covers 16 residues. In nucleotides, the CDR3 is TGTGCCAGCAGCGAGGGGGGGGGTAAGAGGAGCACTGAAGCTTTCTTT. Its protein is CASSEGGGKRSTEAFF.

This clonotype has at least ten counts. The gene calls are TRBV29-1 and TRBJ1-1; no reliable D call. Germline-derived CDR1 and CDR2 are SQVTM and ANQGSEA. The CDR3 contains 12 residues. Trimming shortened V by 1 base and J by 5 bases, and 8 bases separated the two germline ends. CDR3 nucleotide sequence: TGCAGCGTTGAAGGTCGTGGGACTGAAGCTTTCTTT. Its protein is CSVEGRGTEAFF.

This clonotype was recorded many times. This chain joins TRBV7-2 and TRBJ2-3; 7 nucleotides agree with TRBD1. Germline CDR1 reads SGHTA; CDR2 reads FQGNSA. There are 14 residues in the CDR3. The J segment lost 4 bases and the V segment lost 3 bases, leaving 4 bases of the junction unmatched. The DNA of the CDR3 is TGTGCCAGCAGCTTGACAGGGCGGTCAGATACGCAGTATTTT. Residues: CASSLTGRSDTQYF.

A few counts support this clonotype. V and J are TRBV5-1 and TRBJ2-5; no firm D call. Germline V gene lookup returns CDR1 SGHRS and CDR2 YFSETQ. CDR3 length: 15 amino acids. Trimming shortened V by 5 bases and J by 4 bases, and 18 bases separated the two germline ends. The CDR3 nucleotides read TGCGCCAGCAGGAGGAGCCTCCAAAAAGCAGAGACCCAGTACTTC. Translated: CASRRSLQKAETQYF.

In this sample, this clonotype turned up many times. V is TRBV29-1 and J is TRBJ1-2; 7 nucleotides match TRBD1. The CDR3 consists of 11 residues. Germline CDR1 reads SQVTM; CDR2 reads ANQGSEA. Trimming took 7 bases from V and 6 from J; bases not matched to a gene: 5. CDR3 amino acids: CSDTGVNGYTF. CDR3 coding DNA: TGCAGCGACACAGGGGTCAATGGCTACACCTTC.

This clonotype has a handful of counts. The V call is TRBV28, the J call TRBJ2-3; 10 nucleotides match TRBD1. CDR1 and CDR2 from the germline V gene are MDHEN and SYDVKM. V trimming: 4 bases; J trimming: 4 bases; junction bases outside the gene matches: 5. The CDR3 totals 15 residues. The CDR3 sequence: CASSSDRGLSDTQYF. In DNA form, the CDR3 reads TGTGCCAGCAGTTCCGACAGGGGGCTCTCAGATACGCAGTATTTT.

In its sample, this clonotype was seen a few times. V usage is TRBV7-9 and J usage is TRBJ2-1, with D uncertain. In germline, CDR1 is SEHNR, CDR2 FQNEAQ (reference sequence). V was shortened by 3 bases and J by 6 bases, with 9 bases between the two germline ends. The length of the CDR3 is 13 residues. CDR3: CASSLSWRNEQFF. DNA of the CDR3: TGTGCCAGCAGCTTGAGTTGGCGCAATGAGCAGTTCTTC.

The genes are TRBV4-2 and TRBJ2-1; no reliable D call. Trimming took off 4 bases at V and 0 bases at J, with 19 bases between the two ends. The CDR3 extends over 18 amino acids. CDR1 is LGHNA, CDR2 YNFKEQ, per germline. CDR3 nucleotides: TGTGCCAGCAGCCCCGGGTTACTCGGGCTGAGCTCCTACAATGAGCAGTTCTTC. Amino acid sequence: CASSPGLLGLSSYNEQFF.

This clonotype was recorded many times. The rearrangement joins TRBV4-2 to TRBJ1-1, with no clear D. The V gene lost 4 bases and the J gene lost 0 bases, with 12 bases spanning the gap. The CDR3 consists of 15 residues. Germline V gene lookup returns CDR1 LGHNA and CDR2 YNFKEQ. The CDR3 loop is CASSRLVGMNTEAFF. The CDR3 DNA sequence: TGTGCCAGCAGCCGATTAGTTGGAATGAACACTGAAGCTTTCTTT.

In this sample, this clonotype turned up a few times. V usage is TRBV20-1 and J usage is TRBJ2-5; unclear D gene. Germline V gene data show CDR1 as DFQATT and CDR2 as SNEGSKA (reference sequence). This CDR3 is 12 amino acids long. The V end was cut by 6 bases, the J end by 0 bases, with 8 bases between. The CDR3: CSAPTYQETQYF. The DNA of the CDR3 is TGCAGTGCCCCGACGTACCAAGAGACCCAGTACTTC.

This clonotype was seen more than once but under ten times. The chain employs TRBV6-5 and TRBJ2-6; tentatively, D is TRBD2 (6 bases). The germline V and J ends were trimmed by 1 base and 0 bases, with 10 bases remaining between them. The CDR3 has 17 amino acids. Germline V gives CDR1 MNHEY, CDR2 SVGAGI. In nucleotides, the CDR3 is TGTGCCAGCAGTTACTACGGGGGAAACTCTGGGGCCAACGTCCTGACTTTC. Protein product: CASSYYGGNSGANVLTF.